This record covers a single T cell receptor beta chain. These data originate in a study of OX40 agonist ivuxolimab in advanced cancers. Turning to the study itself: Mean age approximately 66 years, range about 23 to 80; 82.7% male. Three patients responded partially, comprising one with hepatocellular carcinoma and two with cutaneous melanoma.

Sequenced by immunoSEQ multiplex PCR; TCRdb stores in-frame clones only, minus some. The sample includes 75,000 to 100,000 clones, 92% of them seen just once. The CDR3 spans 17 residues. Germline V gives CDR1 SGHVS, CDR2 FQNEAQ. Trimming removed 7 bases at V and 0 bases at J, with 20 bases between. The material was CD4+ or CD8+ T cells sorted from blood, obtained in a trial of the OX40 agonist ivuxolimab. The chain links TRBV7-8 to TRBJ2-3, with D perhaps being TRBD1 or TRBD2 (5 bases each). This sequence was found in an adult with an advanced solid tumor such as melanoma, head and neck, liver or kidney cancer. The CDR3 DNA reads TGTGCCAGCACCTCTGAACGGGGCGCATCTAGCACAGATACGCAGTATTTT. Translation: CASTSERGASSTDTQYF.